These T cell receptor beta chains were read from a single sample in a study of blood T cell repertoires in COVID-19. The repertoire was sequenced with immunoSEQ multiplex PCR; TCRdb's copy has only in-frame clones and lacks some. The table lists 60,000 or so clones, 84% of them singletons. The source material was peripheral blood. The source is an elderly woman with acute or convalescent COVID-19. CDR3s include the opening cysteine and the closing phenylalanine or tryptophan. Rows give clone size only sometimes, using once, few, many, or a class for an expanded clone.

J gene	V gene	CDR3 length	clone size	CDR3 protein
TRBJ1-2	TRBV10-3	16	many	CAISERIAGTVYGYTF
TRBJ2-1	TRBV4-1	16	NA	CASSQVGDSSYNEQFF
TRBJ1-6	TRBV6-5	15	NA	CASSYGASRNSPLHF
TRBJ2-3	TRBV2	13	NA	CASAARSTDTQYF
TRBJ1-1	TRBV24-1	12	NA	CAAGRSNTEAFF
TRBJ1-4	TRBV10-3	15	NA	CAISESGGEREKLFF
TRBJ1-6	TRBV30	14	few	CAWSQGQGDSPLHF
TRBJ2-7	TRBV18	14	NA	CASSDQGFTYEQYF
TRBJ1-2	TRBV18	13	few	CASSPQGRDGYTF
TRBJ1-4	TRBV5-1	14	NA	CASSLGDRAEKLFF
TRBJ1-5	TRBV4-1	16	few	CASSQVSGSSNQPQHF
TRBJ1-1	TRBV7-9	13	NA	CASSIPTGTEAFF
TRBJ1-4	TRBV2	12	NA	CASGDWREKLFF
TRBJ1-1	TRBV3-1/TRBV3-2	17	NA	CASSQEGGRGRSTEAFF
TRBJ2-2	TRBV2	16	NA	CASSGKTSGATGELFF
TRBJ2-2	TRBV4-2	16	NA	CASSHSGGPVTGELFF
TRBJ2-7	TRBV6-5	14	once	CASSLGGEFYEQYF
TRBJ1-6	TRBV6-5	14	NA	CASSRDSYNSPLHF
TRBJ2-3	TRBV7-6	18	NA	CASSLESLTTKSTDTQYF
TRBJ2-7	TRBV18	11	NA	CASSSGGEQYF
TRBJ2-5	TRBV5-1	13	NA	CASSPGGGETQYF
TRBJ1-5	TRBV29-1	14	NA	CSVGGSNSNQPQHF
TRBJ1-4	TRBV6-1	13	NA	CASSEGAAQKLFF
TRBJ2-5	TRBV7-2	18	NA	CASSFISGAQGRGETQYF
TRBJ2-7	TRBV11-3	16	once	CASSPDSGTGIHEQYF
TRBJ1-4	TRBV5-1	14	NA	CASSLGATREKLFF
TRBJ2-1	TRBV19	15	NA	CASSIGGQVWNEQFF
TRBJ2-3	TRBV29-1	13	NA	CNVNRGGTDTQYF
TRBJ1-4	TRBV5-1	15	NA	CASKIQGSGNEKLFF
TRBJ1-4	TRBV15	16	NA	CATSSPRDRGREKLFF
TRBJ1-4	TRBV6-5	15	NA	CASRKEPSPNEKLFF
TRBJ2-7	TRBV15	15	NA	CATSRGTGSNYEQYF
TRBJ2-7	TRBV11-2	12	NA	CASSFRVGEQYF
TRBJ1-1	TRBV3-1/TRBV3-2	14	NA	CASSQSATNTEAFF
TRBJ2-1	TRBV6-5	13	once	CASSGGFADEQFF
TRBJ2-2	TRBV7-9	16	NA	CASSRPGASGTGELFF
TRBJ1-3	TRBV6-5	14	NA	CASKTGDLGNTIYF
TRBJ1-5	TRBV19	13	NA	CASMDSRNQPQHF
TRBJ1-4	TRBV30	12	NA	CACGTGNEKLFF
TRBJ2-5	TRBV15	14	NA	CATSRGPGGETQYF
TRBJ1-2	TRBV2	14	NA	CASSETRTGGSYTF
TRBJ1-1	TRBV21-1	14	NA	CASSKVKGQAEAFF
TRBJ1-4	TRBV19	17	once	CASSIAGTAATNEKLFF
TRBJ2-1	TRBV14	13	NA	CASSQDANAEQFF
TRBJ2-7	TRBV5-4	13	NA	CASSLGAAYEQYF
TRBJ1-2	TRBV19	14	NA	CASSTISGGRGYTF
TRBJ1-1	TRBV5-4	15	NA	CASSLRTGLNTEAFF
TRBJ2-5	TRBV11-2	15	NA	CASSSGTGWQETQYF
TRBJ1-4	TRBV3-1/TRBV3-2	14	NA	CASSPFEGTEKLFF
TRBJ1-5	TRBV2	14	NA	CASSEAGGVQPQHF
TRBJ1-6	TRBV30	15	NA	CAWSVEGIYNSPLHF
TRBJ1-1	TRBV19	14	NA	CASSIGLKNTEAFF
TRBJ1-2	TRBV7-8	13	NA	CASSLDRAYGYTF
TRBJ2-1	TRBV6-6	16	NA	CATYPGGGGSYNEQFF
TRBJ2-7	TRBV10-3	17	NA	CAISESEAGGSLYEQYF
TRBJ2-3	TRBV5-6	17	once	CASSLGTSFTSTDTQYF
TRBJ2-7	TRBV9	14	once	CASSVGAGGREQYF
TRBJ2-7	TRBV7-9	13	NA	CASSQPGTGVIYF
TRBJ1-2	TRBV6-5	13	NA	CASSTGEGHGYTF